The next 24 T cell receptor beta chains were all read from a single sample in a study of control samples from healthy donors and cancer patients. Repertoires were generated with immunoSEQ multiplex PCR, while TCRdb's copy carries only in-frame clones and drops some. Of about 410,000 clones in the sample, 80% to 95% are singletons; the top ten hold around 6.5%. Input material: PBMCs. Receptor source: a man aged 35 to 55 with head and neck cancer.

V and J are TRBV19 and TRBJ1-4, with unresolved D. Deletions cut 6 bases from V and 8 bases from J, with 19 bases between. The V gene's germline CDR1 is LNHDA and CDR2 SQIVND (reference sequence). CDR3 size: 15 residues. The CDR3 reads CASRTPRIPWEKLFF. The CDR3 DNA sequence: TGTGCCAGTAGAACCCCGAGAATACCTTGGGAAAAACTGTTTTTT.

The rearrangement uses TRBV29-1 and TRBJ1-1; D not certain. This CDR3 contains 12 residues. Looked up from germline, CDR1 is SQVTM and CDR2 is ANQGSEA. V was clipped by 2 bases and J by 8 bases, with 12 bases between them. The CDR3 DNA follows: TGCAGCGTTGAAAAGGCAACGCCCGAAGCTTTCTTT. Translating it yields CSVEKATPEAFF.

V is TRBV9 and J is TRBJ2-2; 9 nucleotides match TRBD2. The germline CDR1 and CDR2 sequences are SGDLS and YYNGEE. J was trimmed by 0 bases and V by 3 bases; bases with no gene match: 15. There are 20 residues in the CDR3. The CDR3 protein is CASSATGTSKIKANTGELFF. The CDR3 nucleotides read TGTGCCAGCAGCGCAACCGGGACTAGCAAAATTAAAGCGAACACCGGGGAGCTGTTTTTT.

The CDR3 DNA follows: TGTGCCAGCAGTCGGCCGGGACAGGGATCGTCGGAGTACTTC. It specifies CASSRPGQGSSEYF. The rearrangement uses TRBV5-4 and TRBJ2-7; 9 bases fit TRBD1. Germline V gives CDR1 SGHNT, CDR2 YYREEE (reference sequence). V lost 5 bases and J lost 11; bases outside the gene matches: 14. The CDR3 consists of 14 residues.

This chain joins TRBV5-1 and TRBJ1-6, with D unclear. The CDR3 has 13 amino acids. V was pared by 0 bases and J by 6 bases, with 4 bases between. Germline V gives CDR1 SGHRS, CDR2 YFSETQ. The CDR3 DNA sequence: TGCGCCAGCAGCTTGGAGACTAATTCACCCCTCCACTTT. Residues: CASSLETNSPLHF.

The rearrangement links TRBV3-1 (or the pseudogene TRBV3-2) to TRBJ1-6; possibly TRBD1 for D (5 bases). CDR3 length: 14 amino acids. Trimming took 1 base from V and 11 from J, leaving 12 bases between them. Looked up from germline, CDR1 is LGHDT and CDR2 is YNNKEL (reference sequence). The CDR3 loop is CASSQASGRAPLHF. Written as DNA, the CDR3 is TGTGCCAGCAGCCAAGCTTCAGGGAGAGCACCCCTCCACTTT.

This clone was observed a handful of times. The sample has other DNA sequences that encode this CDR3 too. V usage is TRBV18 and J usage is TRBJ1-5; D call uncertain. This CDR3 has 12 amino acids. Germline CDR1 reads KGHSH; CDR2 reads LQKENI. V gave up 2 bases and J gave up 4 bases, with 3 bases separating them. The CDR3 coding sequence is TGTGCCAGCTCACCAGATAATCAGCCCCAGCATTTT. It encodes CASSPDNQPQHF.

V and J are TRBV2 and TRBJ2-1; tentatively, D is TRBD2 (6 bases). Germline CDR1 reads SNHLY; CDR2 reads FYNNEI. With 6 bases removed from V and 7 bases from J, the gap between germline ends came to 19 bases. This CDR3 contains 15 residues. The chain's CDR3 is CASRDRGIAGNEQFF. CDR3 sequence (DNA): TGTGCCAGCAGGGACCGGGGGATTGCAGGTAATGAGCAGTTCTTC.

The chain employs TRBV5-1 and TRBJ1-1; no definite D call. The CDR3 covers 14 residues. Trimming pared 5 bases from V and 0 bases from J, leaving 11 bases between. CDR1 is SGHRS, CDR2 YFSETQ, per germline. The CDR3, as DNA: TGCGCCAGCAGATCTAACCTTATGAACACTGAAGCTTTCTTT. It encodes CASRSNLMNTEAFF.

The rearrangement links TRBV18 to TRBJ2-1, with 11 positions matching TRBD2. Trimming cost V 4 bases and J 7 bases; bases outside gene matches: 18. Germline CDR1 KGHSH, CDR2 LQKENI. CDR3 length equals 19 residues. The CDR3 sequence is CASSQTSGRSDRVGNEQFF. The CDR3 DNA follows: TGTGCCAGCTCACAAACTAGCGGGAGAAGCGATCGTGTGGGGAATGAGCAGTTCTTC.

The gene calls are TRBV7-3 and TRBJ2-5; 8 bases agree with TRBD2. The CDR3 runs 14 residues. V was clipped by 5 bases and J by 4 bases; unmatched bases: 6. Germline CDR1 reads SGHTA; CDR2 reads FQGTGA. CDR3 coding DNA: TGTGCCAGCAGCCTTACGGCGGGGGGAGAGACCCAGTACTTC. The encoded protein is CASSLTAGGETQYF.

CDR3 residues: CASSLLSRRNTGELFF. CDR3 bases: TGTGCCAGCAGCCTACTTAGCAGGAGAAACACCGGGGAGCTGTTTTTT. V gene TRBV9 combines with J gene TRBJ2-2; no clear D gene. From germline, CDR1 is SGDLS and CDR2 YYNGEE. CDR3 size: 16 residues. V lost 4 bases and J 2 bases, leaving 15 bases between the germline ends.

This sequence joins TRBV5-1 and TRBJ1-1; no clear D. Germline-derived CDR1 and CDR2 are SGHRS and YFSETQ. This CDR3 region has 14 residues. Trimming stripped 0 bases from V and 2 bases from J, with 8 bases between. CDR3 DNA: TGCGCCAGCAGCTTGGAAAAGGCTAACACTGAAGCTTTCTTT. Its protein product is CASSLEKANTEAFF.

This clone has just one count. V usage is TRBV14 and J usage is TRBJ2-3; maybe TRBD2 (5 bases). V lost 0 bases to trimming and J lost 3 bases, with 10 bases between them. The CDR3 loop spans 15 amino acids. Germline CDR1 is SGHDN and CDR2 is FVKESK. The CDR3 nucleotides are TGTGCCAGCAGCCAAGATATGTCGGGAACAGATACGCAGTATTTT. This translates into CASSQDMSGTDTQYF.

The chain couples TRBV6-5 to TRBJ2-7; D is ambiguous. The CDR3 extends over 14 amino acids. Trimming took 3 bases from V and 3 from J, leaving 12 bases between them. Germline V CDR1 and CDR2: MNHEY, SVGAGI. CDR3 nucleotides: TGTGCCAGCAGTTATTCGCGCGGTAACTACGAGCAGTACTTC. As protein: CASSYSRGNYEQYF.

V and J are TRBV9 and TRBJ2-3; D not resolved. Per the germline V gene, CDR1 is SGDLS and CDR2 is YYNGEE. This CDR3 is 13 amino acids long. V was pared by 0 bases and J by 5 bases, with 7 bases between. The CDR3 DNA follows: TGTGCCAGCAGCGTAGTGAATGGAGATACGCAGTATTTT. Encoded protein: CASSVVNGDTQYF. Drawing the rest from reference TRBV9 and TRBJ2-3, the complete variable domain is DSGVTQTPKHLITATGQRVTLRCSPRSGDLSVYWYQQSLDQGLQFLIQYYNGEERAKGNILERFSAQQFPDLHSELNLSSLELGDSALYFCASSVVNGDTQYFGPGTRLTVL.

This chain uses TRBV5-4 with TRBJ2-1; TRBD2 aligns across 12 bases. J lost 9 bases, V lost 4 bases, and 5 bases had no gene match. CDR3 length: 14 amino acids. Germline CDR1 SGHNT, CDR2 YYREEE (reference sequence). For the CDR3, the DNA is TGTGCCAGCAGCCTGGGACTAGCGGGTCTTGAGCAGTTCTTC. This codes for CASSLGLAGLEQFF.

V and J are TRBV5-1 and TRBJ1-1, with a possible D match to TRBD1 (5 bases). V was cut by 4 bases and J by 5 bases, with 12 bases left in between. Germline V gives CDR1 SGHRS, CDR2 YFSETQ. The CDR3 is 13 amino acids. In nucleotides, the CDR3 is TGCGCCAGCAGCCCCTGGGGGGGTACTGAAGCTTTCTTT. Translating it yields CASSPWGGTEAFF.

This sequence joins TRBV4-1 and TRBJ2-5; the match to TRBD1 covers 7 bases. The CDR3 has 17 residues. The trim removed 3 bases at V and 2 bases at J, leaving 12 bases unmatched. The germline gives CDR1 MGHRA, CDR2 YSYEKL. This CDR3 reads CASSQARTRDRQETQYF. In nucleotides, the CDR3 is TGCGCCAGCAGCCAGGCTCGGACCCGGGACAGACAAGAGACCCAGTACTTC.

This clone was observed a single time. The chain has TRBV5-6 and TRBJ1-6; no reliable D call. The CDR3 has 17 amino acids. Per the germline V gene, CDR1 is SGHDT and CDR2 is YYEEEE. Trimming removed 1 base at V and 0 bases at J, with 11 bases between. The chain's CDR3 is CASSLRIQSSYNSPLHF. CDR3 nucleotide sequence: TGTGCCAGCAGCTTGAGAATACAGAGCTCCTATAATTCACCCCTCCACTTT. Using reference TRBV5-6 and TRBJ1-6 for the parts outside the CDR3, the full variable domain is DAGVTQSPTHLIKTRGQQVTLRCSPKSGHDTVSWYQQALGQGPQFIFQYYEEEERQRGNFPDRFSGHQFPNYSSELNVNALLLGDSALYLCASSLRIQSSYNSPLHFGNGTRLTVT.

The V gene is TRBV11-2, the J gene TRBJ2-1; 10 bases line up with TRBD2. The CDR3 consists of 14 residues. Per the germline V gene, CDR1 is SGHAT and CDR2 is FQNNGV. V dropped 5 bases and J dropped 4; count of bases not matched to a gene: 2. CDR3 DNA: TGTGCCAGCAGCCCACTAGCGGGATACAATGAGCAGTTCTTC. As protein: CASSPLAGYNEQFF.

In nucleotides, the CDR3 is TGTGCCAGCAGCGAGGGGGCAGGGTTTGAGACCCAGTACTTC. It specifies CASSEGAGFETQYF. The genes are TRBV25-1 and TRBJ2-5; 7 nucleotides line up with TRBD1. The CDR3 contains 14 residues. With 6 bases clipped from V and 5 bases from J, the junction kept 9 bases outside the gene matches. Germline V gene lookup returns CDR1 MGHDK and CDR2 SYGVNS.

The V call is TRBV6-5, the J call TRBJ1-2; D gene ambiguous. The V end lost 4 bases, the J end lost 6 bases, and 18 bases lay between the germline ends. The germline gives CDR1 MNHEY, CDR2 SVGAGI. The CDR3 sequence is 15 residues long. CDR3 protein: CASSSPSSLYHGYTF. Written as DNA, the CDR3 is TGTGCCAGCAGTTCCCCCTCGTCCCTGTATCATGGCTACACCTTC.

The V gene is TRBV9, the J gene TRBJ1-1; D call uncertain. The germline V and J ends were trimmed by 4 bases and 3 bases, with 7 bases remaining between them. The V gene's germline CDR1 is SGDLS and CDR2 YYNGEE. The CDR3 totals 12 residues. In DNA form, the CDR3 reads TGTGCCAGCAGCCCCGGGGACACTGAAGCTTTCTTT. Translating it yields CASSPGDTEAFF.